The T cell receptor beta chain described here comes from a study of blood T cell repertoires in COVID-19. Using immunoSEQ multiplex PCR, the repertoire was profiled, and TCRdb retains in-frame clones only, with some absent. The sample has around 110,000 clones, around 83% seen once. With 1 base removed from V and 8 bases from J, the gap between germline ends came to 18 bases. The germline V gene encodes CDR1 LNHDA and CDR2 SQIVND (reference sequence). The CDR3 is 16 residues long. The rearrangement uses TRBV19 and TRBJ2-1, with TRBD1 as a possible D gene (6 bases). The sequenced material came from peripheral blood. This clonotype was obtained from a man aged 65-85 years with acute or convalescent COVID-19. The CDR3 reads CASSIGLRGEGDEQFF. CDR3 in DNA: TGTGCCAGTAGTATAGGGCTCAGGGGCGAAGGGGATGAGCAGTTCTTC.